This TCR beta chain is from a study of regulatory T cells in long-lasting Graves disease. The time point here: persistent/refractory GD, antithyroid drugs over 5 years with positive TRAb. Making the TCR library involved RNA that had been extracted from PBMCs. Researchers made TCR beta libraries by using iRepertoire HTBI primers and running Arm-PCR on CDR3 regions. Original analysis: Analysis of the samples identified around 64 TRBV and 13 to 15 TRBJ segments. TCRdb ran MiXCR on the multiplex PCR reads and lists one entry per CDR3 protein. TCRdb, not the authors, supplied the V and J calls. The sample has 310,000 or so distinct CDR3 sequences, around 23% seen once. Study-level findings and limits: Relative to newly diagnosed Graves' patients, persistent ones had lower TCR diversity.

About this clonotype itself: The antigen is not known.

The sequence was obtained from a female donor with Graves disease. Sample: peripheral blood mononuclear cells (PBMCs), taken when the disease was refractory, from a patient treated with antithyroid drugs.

The CDR3 loop is CSANPDRGPLNEQYF. In DNA, the CDR3 is TGCAGTGCTAACCCGGACAGGGGACCCCTGAACGAGCAGTACTTC. The chain has TRBV20-1 and TRBJ2-7, with 9 bases fitting TRBD1. After removal of 4 bases from V and 5 bases from J, the junction contained 12 bases not matched to a gene. From germline, CDR1 is DFQATT and CDR2 SNEGSKA (reference sequence). This CDR3 region has 15 residues.